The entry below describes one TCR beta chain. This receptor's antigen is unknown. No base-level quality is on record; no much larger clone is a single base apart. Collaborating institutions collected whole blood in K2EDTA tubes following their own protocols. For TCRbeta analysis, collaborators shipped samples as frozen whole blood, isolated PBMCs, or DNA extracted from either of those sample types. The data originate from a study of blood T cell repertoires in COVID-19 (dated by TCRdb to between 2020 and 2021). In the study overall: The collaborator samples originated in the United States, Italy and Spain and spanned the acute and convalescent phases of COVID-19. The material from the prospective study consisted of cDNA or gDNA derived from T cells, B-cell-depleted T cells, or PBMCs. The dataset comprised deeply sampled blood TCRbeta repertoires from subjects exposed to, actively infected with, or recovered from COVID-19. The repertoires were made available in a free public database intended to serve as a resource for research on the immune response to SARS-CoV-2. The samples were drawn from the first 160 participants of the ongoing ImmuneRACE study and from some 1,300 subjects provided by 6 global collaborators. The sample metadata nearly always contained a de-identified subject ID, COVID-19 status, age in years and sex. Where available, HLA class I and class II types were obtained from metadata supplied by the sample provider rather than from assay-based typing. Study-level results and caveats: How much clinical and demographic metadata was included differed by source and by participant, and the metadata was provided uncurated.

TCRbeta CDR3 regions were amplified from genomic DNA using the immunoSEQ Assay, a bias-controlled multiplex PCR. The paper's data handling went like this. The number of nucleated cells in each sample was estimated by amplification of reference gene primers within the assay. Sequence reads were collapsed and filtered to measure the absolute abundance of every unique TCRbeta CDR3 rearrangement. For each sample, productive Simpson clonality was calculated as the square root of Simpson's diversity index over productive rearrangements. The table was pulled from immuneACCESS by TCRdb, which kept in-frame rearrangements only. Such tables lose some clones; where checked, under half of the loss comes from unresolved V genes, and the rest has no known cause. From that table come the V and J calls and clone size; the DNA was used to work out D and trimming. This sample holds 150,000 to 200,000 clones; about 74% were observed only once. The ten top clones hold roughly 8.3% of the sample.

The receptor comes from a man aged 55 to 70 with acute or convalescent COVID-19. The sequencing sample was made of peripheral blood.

The DNA reads TGCGCCAGCAGCAACAACTACGAGCAGTACTTC. Translated, this gives CASSNNYEQYF. Recombination linked TRBV5-1 to TRBJ2-7; the D gene is not confidently resolved. The V end loses 4 bases and the J end loses 3 bases, and a stretch of 5 bases separates them. The germline V gene yields SGHRS for CDR1 and YFSETQ for CDR2. Including the terminal cysteine and phenylalanine, the CDR3 comprises 11 residues. Only the CDR3 portion is preserved as DNA: 33 bases, with reading frame beginning at the first base.